This TCR beta chain came from a study of response to subunit inactivated influenza vaccine. The length of the CDR3 is 16 residues. V was pared by 2 bases and J by 9 bases, with 10 bases of the junction left unmatched. Germline V gene lookup returns CDR1 MNHEY and CDR2 SVGEGT. TCRdb reanalysed the RT-PCR reads using MiXCR and keeps one entry per CDR3 protein. The data contain about 500,000 distinct CDR3 sequences, more than 15% of them seen just once; the ten biggest clones take up 3%. This TCR derives from a man between 50 and 70 years old who received an inactivated influenza vaccine. The source material was CD4+ T cells sorted from PBMCs, sampled less than 30 months after vaccination. The chain combines TRBV6-2 or TRBV6-3 with TRBJ2-1; 10 bases match TRBD1. The CDR3 DNA follows: TGTGCCAGCAGTTACCGGGACAGGGGATATTTCGGTGAGCAGTTCTTC. Its translation: CASSYRDRGYFGEQFF.